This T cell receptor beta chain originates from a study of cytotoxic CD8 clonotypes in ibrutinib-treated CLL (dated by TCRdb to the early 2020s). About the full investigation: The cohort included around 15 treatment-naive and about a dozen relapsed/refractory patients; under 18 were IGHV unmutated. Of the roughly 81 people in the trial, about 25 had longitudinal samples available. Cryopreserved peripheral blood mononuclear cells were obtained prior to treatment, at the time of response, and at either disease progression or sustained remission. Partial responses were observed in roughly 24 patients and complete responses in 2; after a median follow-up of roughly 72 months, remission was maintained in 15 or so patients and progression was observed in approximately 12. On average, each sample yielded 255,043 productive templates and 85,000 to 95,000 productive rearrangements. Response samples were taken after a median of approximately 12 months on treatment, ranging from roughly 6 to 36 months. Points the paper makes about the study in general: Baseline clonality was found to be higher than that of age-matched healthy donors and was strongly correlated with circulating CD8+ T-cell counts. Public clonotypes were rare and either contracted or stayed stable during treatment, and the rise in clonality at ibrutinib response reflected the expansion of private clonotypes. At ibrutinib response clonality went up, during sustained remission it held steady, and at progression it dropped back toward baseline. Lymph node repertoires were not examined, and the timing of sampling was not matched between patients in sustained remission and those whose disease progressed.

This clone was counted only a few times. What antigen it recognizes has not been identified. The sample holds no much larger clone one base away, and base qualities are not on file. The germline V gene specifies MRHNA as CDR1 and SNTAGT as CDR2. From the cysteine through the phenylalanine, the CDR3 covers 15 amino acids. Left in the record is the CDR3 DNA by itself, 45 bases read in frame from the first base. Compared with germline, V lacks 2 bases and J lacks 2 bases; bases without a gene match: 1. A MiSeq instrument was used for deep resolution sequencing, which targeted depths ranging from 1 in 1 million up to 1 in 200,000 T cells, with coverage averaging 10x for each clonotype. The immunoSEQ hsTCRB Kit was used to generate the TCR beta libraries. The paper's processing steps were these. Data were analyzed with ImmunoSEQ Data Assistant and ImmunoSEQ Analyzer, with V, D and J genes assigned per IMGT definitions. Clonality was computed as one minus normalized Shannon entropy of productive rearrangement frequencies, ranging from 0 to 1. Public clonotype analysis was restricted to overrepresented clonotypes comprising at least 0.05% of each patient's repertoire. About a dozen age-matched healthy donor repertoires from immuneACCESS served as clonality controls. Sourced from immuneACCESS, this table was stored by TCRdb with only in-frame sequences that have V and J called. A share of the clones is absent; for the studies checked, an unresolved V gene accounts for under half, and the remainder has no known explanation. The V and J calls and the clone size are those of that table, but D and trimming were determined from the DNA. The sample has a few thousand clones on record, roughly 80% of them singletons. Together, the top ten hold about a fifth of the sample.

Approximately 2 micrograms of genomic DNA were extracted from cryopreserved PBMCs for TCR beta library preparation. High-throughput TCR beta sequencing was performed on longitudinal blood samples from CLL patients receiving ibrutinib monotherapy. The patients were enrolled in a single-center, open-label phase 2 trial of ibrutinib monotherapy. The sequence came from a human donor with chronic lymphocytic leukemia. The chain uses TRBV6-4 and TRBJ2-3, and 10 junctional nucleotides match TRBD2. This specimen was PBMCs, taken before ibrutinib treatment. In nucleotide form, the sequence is TGTGCCAGCAGTGACAGCGGGAGGGCCACAGATACGCAGTATTTT. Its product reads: CASSDSGRATDTQYF.